The clone carrying this T cell receptor (beta chain) was found many times. Via MiXCR, TCRdb re-called the 5' RACE reads, giving one row per CDR3 protein. The sample lists 54,000 or so distinct CDR3 sequences; around 4% were seen once. The data are from a study of neurological immune-mediated disorders. The receptor was derived from a man aged 55 to 70 with multiple sclerosis. Input material: PBMCs.

CDR3 sequence reads: CASSLSQGGGYTF. In DNA form, the CDR3 reads TGTGCCAGCAGCTTGTCACAGGGAGGAGGCTACACCTTC. V and J are TRBV5-6 and TRBJ1-2; D may be TRBD1 (6 bases). V was cut by 1 base and J by 8 bases, with 12 bases left in between. This CDR3 has 13 amino acids. CDR1 SGHDT and CDR2 YYEEEE come from the germline V gene. Full variable domain (outside the CDR3, taken from reference TRBV5-6 and TRBJ1-2): DAGVTQSPTHLIKTRGQQVTLRCSPKSGHDTVSWYQQALGQGPQFIFQYYEEEERQRGNFPDRFSGHQFPNYSSELNVNALLLGDSALYLCASSLSQGGGYTFGSGTRLTVV.